This entry lists 2 T cell receptor beta chains sequenced from one sample in a study of human T cells and chemical hapten exposure. Indicated time point: pre-sensitization, week 0. Treatment indicated: therapeutic diphenylcyclopropenone sensitization with weekly scalp DPC. TCRdb independently ran MiXCR on the RACE reads; one entry per CDR3 protein. This repertoire shows about 260,000 distinct CDR3 sequences, about 9% found once; its top ten account for 2.3%. This specimen consisted of whole blood, obtained in connection with sensitization to the hapten diphenylcyclopropenone (DPC). Receptor source: a woman aged 40 to 50 with alopecia areata. Some clones in this sample may be carry-over from other donors' samples.

The chain uses TRBV20-1 and TRBJ2-4; 8 bases align to TRBD1. The germline V gene has CDR1 DFQATT and CDR2 SNEGSKA (reference sequence). V dropped 0 bases and J dropped 2; count of bases not matched to a gene: 6. This CDR3 is built from 16 residues. The CDR3 is CSARDQGAESKNIQYF. The DNA of the CDR3 is TGCAGTGCTAGAGATCAGGGGGCAGAGTCCAAAAACATTCAGTACTTC.

This chain uses TRBV20-1 with TRBJ2-7; TRBD2 aligns across 13 bases. V shed 5 bases and J 6 bases; nucleotides not matched to a gene: 1. The CDR3 sequence is 12 residues long. Germline lookup yields CDR1 DFQATT and CDR2 SNEGSKA (reference sequence). This CDR3 is CSARLAGGEQYF. Here the CDR3 DNA reads TGCAGTGCTCGACTAGCGGGAGGCGAGCAGTACTTC.